The 2 T cell receptor beta chains listed next were all sequenced from one sample in a study of CD8+ T cells in alopecia areata. Documented treatment: oral pan-JAK inhibitor, 5-10 mg twice daily. In each case, RNA was isolated and then reverse transcribed into cDNA as the sequencing template. Method: immunoSEQ multiplex PCR; TCRdb's copy keeps in-frame clones and lacks some. The table shows 150,000 to 200,000 clones, with about 71% occurring only once. Sequenced here: CD4+ T cells sorted from blood, sampled at week 4, from a patient treated with tofacitinib. Receptors originate from a human donor with alopecia areata.

The chain is built from TRBV9 and TRBJ2-5; weak D call: TRBD2 (6 bases). This CDR3 is 16 amino acids long. V dropped 4 bases and J dropped 4 bases, with 20 bases sitting between them. CDR1 SGDLS and CDR2 YYNGEE come from the germline V gene. The CDR3 coding sequence is TGTGCCAGCAGCCCCCGGGCCAGGGAGGACGTAGAGACCCAGTACTTC. It encodes CASSPRAREDVETQYF. Together with reference TRBV9 and TRBJ2-5, the CDR3 gives the full variable domain: DSGVTQTPKHLITATGQRVTLRCSPRSGDLSVYWYQQSLDQGLQFLIQYYNGEERAKGNILERFSAQQFPDLHSELNLSSLELGDSALYFCASSPRAREDVETQYFGPGTRLLVL.

The chain joins TRBV2 to TRBJ1-6; D call uncertain. CDR1 is SNHLY, CDR2 FYNNEI, per germline. With 1 base removed from V and 5 bases from J, the gap between germline ends came to 6 bases. CDR3 length: 14 residues. CDR3 sequence (DNA): TGTGCCAGCAGTGAAGTCGCGGATAATTCACCCCTCCACTTT. Translated, it gives CASSEVADNSPLHF.